The clone carrying this TCR beta chain has a handful of counts. The antigen is unknown. TCRdb reanalysed the 5' RACE reads using MiXCR and keeps one entry per CDR3 protein. The sample gives fewer than 55,000 distinct CDR3 sequences, 22% of which show up once; about 4.5% is in the top ten. The sorted Tregs were CD4+CD25+CD127-/low cells. The CDR3 has 13 residues. With 7 bases clipped from V and 3 bases from J, the junction kept 3 bases outside the gene matches. Germline values: CDR1 MDHEN, CDR2 SYDVKM. General study points: Tumor memory CD4+ T cell TCR gene usage was found to cluster with blood and lymph node memory CD4+ cells and with lymph node naive CD4+ cells.

The chain joins TRBV28 to TRBJ1-1; 9 positions agree with TRBD1. The sequenced sample was Tregs sorted from a lymph node. The receptor comes from a female donor with breast cancer. CDR3 coding DNA: TGTGCCAGCATGACAGGGGGTTACACTGAAGCTTTCTTT. The encoded protein is CASMTGGYTEAFF.